This T cell receptor beta chain appears in the sequencing data of a study of molecular identifiers for immune sequencing clone quantification. This clonotype appeared a few times. Germline assignment: CDR1 SGDLS and CDR2 YYNGEE. V shed 4 bases, J shed 8 bases, and the junction held 3 bases outside the gene matches. The CDR3 length is 12 residues. As CD8+CD4-CCR7+CD45RA+ cells, naive CD8 T cells were sorted. Preparation methods for the bulk TCR libraries were those previously described, with listed TCR primers. TCRdb re-analysed the PCR reads in MiXCR, keeping a single row per CDR3 protein. The table records 85,000 to 120,000 distinct CDR3 sequences, 30% to 35% of them present only once.

The sequenced sample was naive CD8+ T cells from blood, with Jurkat cell RNA spiked in. The subset: FACS-sorted CD8+CD4-CCR7+CD45RA+ naive T cells. The source is a human donor in good health. Some libraries in this study had Jurkat cell RNA spiked in. This rearrangement joins TRBV9 to TRBJ2-1, with TRBD1 identical over 7 bases. The CDR3 loop is CASSPQGDEQFF. CDR3 DNA sequence: TGTGCCAGCAGCCCCCAGGGGGATGAGCAGTTCTTC. Complete variable domain (other parts from reference TRBV9 and TRBJ2-1): DSGVTQTPKHLITATGQRVTLRCSPRSGDLSVYWYQQSLDQGLQFLIQYYNGEERAKGNILERFSAQQFPDLHSELNLSSLELGDSALYFCASSPQGDEQFFGPGTRLTVL.